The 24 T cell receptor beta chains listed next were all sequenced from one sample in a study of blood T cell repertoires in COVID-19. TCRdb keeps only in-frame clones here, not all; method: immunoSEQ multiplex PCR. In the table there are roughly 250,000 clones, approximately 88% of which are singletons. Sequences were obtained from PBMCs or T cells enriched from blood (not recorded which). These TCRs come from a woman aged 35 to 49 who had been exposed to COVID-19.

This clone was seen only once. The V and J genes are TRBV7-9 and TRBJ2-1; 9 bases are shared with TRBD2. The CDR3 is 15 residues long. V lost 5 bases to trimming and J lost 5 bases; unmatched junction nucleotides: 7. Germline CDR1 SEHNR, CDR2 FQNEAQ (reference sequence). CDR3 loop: CASSGAGGPHNEQFF. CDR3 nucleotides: TGTGCCAGCAGCGGAGCGGGGGGCCCGCACAATGAGCAGTTCTTC.

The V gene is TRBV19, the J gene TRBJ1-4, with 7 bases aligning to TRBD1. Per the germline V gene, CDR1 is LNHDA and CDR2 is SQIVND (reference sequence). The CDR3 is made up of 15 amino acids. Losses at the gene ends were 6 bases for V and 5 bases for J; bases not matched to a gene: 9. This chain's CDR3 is CASSPRDRQNEKLFF. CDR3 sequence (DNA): TGTGCCAGTAGCCCCCGGGACAGACAAAATGAAAAACTGTTTTTT.

CDR3 protein: CASKGFLYGYTF. CDR3 DNA: TGTGCCAGCAAGGGGTTCCTCTATGGCTACACCTTC. The V gene is TRBV21-1, the J gene TRBJ1-2; the table's D call, TRBD1, has no DNA check behind it. TRBV21-1 is a pseudogene. CDR3 length equals 12 residues.

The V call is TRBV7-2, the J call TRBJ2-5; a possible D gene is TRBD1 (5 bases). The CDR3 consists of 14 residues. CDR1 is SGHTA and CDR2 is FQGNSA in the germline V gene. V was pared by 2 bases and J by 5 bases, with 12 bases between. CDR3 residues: CASSLRQSTETQYF. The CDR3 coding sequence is TGTGCCAGCAGCTTACGACAGTCTACCGAGACCCAGTACTTC.

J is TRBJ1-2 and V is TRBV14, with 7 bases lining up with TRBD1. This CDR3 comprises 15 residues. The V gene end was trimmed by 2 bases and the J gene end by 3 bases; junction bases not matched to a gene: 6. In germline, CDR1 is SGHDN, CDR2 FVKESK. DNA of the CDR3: TGTGCCAGCAGCCAAATGGACAGGCCGCACTATGGCTACACCTTC. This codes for CASSQMDRPHYGYTF.

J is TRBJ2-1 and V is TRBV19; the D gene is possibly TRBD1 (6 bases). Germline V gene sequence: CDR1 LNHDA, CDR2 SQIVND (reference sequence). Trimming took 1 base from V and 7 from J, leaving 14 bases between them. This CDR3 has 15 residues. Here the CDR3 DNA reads TGTGCCAGTAGTATAGGTGGGGGCGGTAATAATGAGCAGTTCTTC. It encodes CASSIGGGGNNEQFF.

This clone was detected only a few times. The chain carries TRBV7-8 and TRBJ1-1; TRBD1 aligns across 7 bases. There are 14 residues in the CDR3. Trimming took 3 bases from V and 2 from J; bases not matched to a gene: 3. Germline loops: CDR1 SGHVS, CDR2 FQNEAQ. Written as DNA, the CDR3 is TGTGCCAGCAGCTTCTACAGGGGAAACACTGAAGCTTTCTTT. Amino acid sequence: CASSFYRGNTEAFF.

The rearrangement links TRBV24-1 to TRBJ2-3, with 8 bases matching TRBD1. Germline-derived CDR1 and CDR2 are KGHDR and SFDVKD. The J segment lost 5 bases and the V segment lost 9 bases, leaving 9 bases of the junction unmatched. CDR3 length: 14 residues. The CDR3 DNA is TGTGCCACCGGAGGTAACAGGGGGAAAGATACGCAGTATTTT. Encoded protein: CATGGNRGKDTQYF.

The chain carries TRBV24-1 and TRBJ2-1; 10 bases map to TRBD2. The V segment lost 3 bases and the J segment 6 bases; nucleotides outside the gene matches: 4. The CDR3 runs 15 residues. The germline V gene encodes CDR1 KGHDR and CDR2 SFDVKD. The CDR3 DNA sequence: TGTGCCACCAGTGATAGCGGGAGGGCCCCCAATGAGCAGTTCTTC. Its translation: CATSDSGRAPNEQFF.

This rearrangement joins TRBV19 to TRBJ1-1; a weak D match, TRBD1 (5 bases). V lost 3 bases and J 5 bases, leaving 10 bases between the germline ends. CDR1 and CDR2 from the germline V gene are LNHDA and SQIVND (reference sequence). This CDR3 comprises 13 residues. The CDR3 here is CASSIRVRTEAFF. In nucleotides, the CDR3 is TGTGCCAGTAGTATCAGGGTTAGGACTGAAGCTTTCTTT.

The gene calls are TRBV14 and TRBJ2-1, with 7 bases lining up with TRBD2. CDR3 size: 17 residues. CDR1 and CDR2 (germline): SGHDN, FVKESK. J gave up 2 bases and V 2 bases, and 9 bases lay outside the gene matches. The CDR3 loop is CASSQWRESLAYNEQFF. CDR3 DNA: TGTGCCAGCAGCCAATGGCGGGAGTCCCTCGCCTACAATGAGCAGTTCTTC.

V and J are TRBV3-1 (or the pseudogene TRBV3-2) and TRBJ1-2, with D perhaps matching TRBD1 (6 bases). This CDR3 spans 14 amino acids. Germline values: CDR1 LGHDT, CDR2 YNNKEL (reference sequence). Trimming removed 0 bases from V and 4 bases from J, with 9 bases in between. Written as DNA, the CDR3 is TGTGCCAGCAGCCAAGATTCAGGGGTCTATGGCTACACCTTC. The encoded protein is CASSQDSGVYGYTF.

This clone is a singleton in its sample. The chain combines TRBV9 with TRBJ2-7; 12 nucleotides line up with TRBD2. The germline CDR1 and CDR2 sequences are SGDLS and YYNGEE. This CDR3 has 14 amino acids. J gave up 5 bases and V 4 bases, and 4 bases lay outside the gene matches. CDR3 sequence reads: CASSLAGGPDEQYF. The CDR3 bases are TGTGCCAGCAGCCTAGCGGGGGGGCCCGACGAGCAGTACTTC.

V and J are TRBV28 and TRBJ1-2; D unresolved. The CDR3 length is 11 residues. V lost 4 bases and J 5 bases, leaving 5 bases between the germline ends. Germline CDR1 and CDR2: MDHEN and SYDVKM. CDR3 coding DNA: TGTGCCAGCAGTTCACAGTATGGCTACACCTTC. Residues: CASSSQYGYTF.

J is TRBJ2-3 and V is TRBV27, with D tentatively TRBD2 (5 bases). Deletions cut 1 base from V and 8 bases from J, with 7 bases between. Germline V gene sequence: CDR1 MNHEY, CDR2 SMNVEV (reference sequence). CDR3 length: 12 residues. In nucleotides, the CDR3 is TGTGCCAGCAGTTTATTACGGGGTACGCAGTATTTT. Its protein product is CASSLLRGTQYF.

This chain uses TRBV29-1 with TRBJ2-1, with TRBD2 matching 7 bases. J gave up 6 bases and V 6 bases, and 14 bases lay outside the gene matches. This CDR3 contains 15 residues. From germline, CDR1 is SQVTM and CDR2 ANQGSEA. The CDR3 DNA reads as TGCAGCGTGGGAGGGGTAGCGCCGGGAGCCAATGAGCAGTTCTTC. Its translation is CSVGGVAPGANEQFF.

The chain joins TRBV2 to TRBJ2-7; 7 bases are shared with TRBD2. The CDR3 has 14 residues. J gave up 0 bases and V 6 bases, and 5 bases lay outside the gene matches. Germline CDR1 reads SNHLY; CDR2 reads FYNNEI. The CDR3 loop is CASRERGSSYEQYF. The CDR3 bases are TGTGCCAGCAGGGAGCGGGGCAGCTCCTACGAGCAGTACTTC.

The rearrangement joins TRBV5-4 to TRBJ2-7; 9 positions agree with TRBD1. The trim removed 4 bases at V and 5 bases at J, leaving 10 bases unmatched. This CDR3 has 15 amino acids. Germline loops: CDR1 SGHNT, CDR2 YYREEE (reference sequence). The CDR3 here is CASSNIQGARDEQYV. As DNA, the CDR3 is TGTGCCAGCAGCAACATACAGGGGGCAAGGGACGAGCAGTACGTC.

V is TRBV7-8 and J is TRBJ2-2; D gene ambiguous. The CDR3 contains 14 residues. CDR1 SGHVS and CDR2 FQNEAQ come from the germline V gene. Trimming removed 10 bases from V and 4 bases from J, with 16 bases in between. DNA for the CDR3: TGTGCCACCTGGTATGAGCCGATCACCGGGGAGCTGTTTTTT. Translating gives CATWYEPITGELFF. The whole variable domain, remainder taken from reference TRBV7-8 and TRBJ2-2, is GAGVSQSPRYKVAKRGQDVALRCDPISGHVSLFWYQQALGQGPEFLTYFQNEAQLDKSGLPSDRFFAERPEGSVSTLKIQRTQQEDSAVYLCATWYEPITGELFFGEGSRLTVL.

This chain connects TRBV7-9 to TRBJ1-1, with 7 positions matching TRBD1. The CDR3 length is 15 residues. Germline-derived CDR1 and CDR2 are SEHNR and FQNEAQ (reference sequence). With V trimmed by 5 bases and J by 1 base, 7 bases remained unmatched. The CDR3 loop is CASSASGGRNTEAFF. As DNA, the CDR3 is TGTGCCAGCAGCGCGTCAGGGGGTAGGAACACTGAAGCTTTCTTT.

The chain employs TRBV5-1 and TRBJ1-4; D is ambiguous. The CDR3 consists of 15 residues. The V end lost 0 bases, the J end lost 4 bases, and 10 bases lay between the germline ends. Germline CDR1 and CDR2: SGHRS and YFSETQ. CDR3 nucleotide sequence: TGCGCCAGCAGCTTGGTTTCAGGTTTTAATGAAAAACTGTTTTTT. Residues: CASSLVSGFNEKLFF.

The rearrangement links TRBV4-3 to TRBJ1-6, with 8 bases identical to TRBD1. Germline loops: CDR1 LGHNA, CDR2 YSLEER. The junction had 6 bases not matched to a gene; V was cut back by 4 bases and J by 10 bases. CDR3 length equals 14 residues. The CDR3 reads CASSPGQVGSPLHF. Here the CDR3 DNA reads TGCGCCAGCAGCCCGGGACAGGTGGGGTCACCCCTCCACTTT.

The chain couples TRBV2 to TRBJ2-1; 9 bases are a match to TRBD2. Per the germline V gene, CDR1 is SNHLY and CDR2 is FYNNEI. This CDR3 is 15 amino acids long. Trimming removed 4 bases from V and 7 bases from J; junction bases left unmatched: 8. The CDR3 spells CASSGRGGAWNEQFF. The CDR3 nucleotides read TGTGCCAGCAGTGGCCGCGGGGGGGCGTGGAATGAGCAGTTCTTC.

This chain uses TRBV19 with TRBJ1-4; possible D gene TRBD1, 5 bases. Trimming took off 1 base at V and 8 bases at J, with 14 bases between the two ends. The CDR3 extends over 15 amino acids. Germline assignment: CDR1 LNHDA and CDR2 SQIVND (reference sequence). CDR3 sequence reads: CASSIVGPQEEKLFF. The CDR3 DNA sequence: TGTGCCAGTAGTATAGTAGGGCCACAGGAGGAAAAACTGTTTTTT.